These T cell receptor beta chains were read from a single sample in a study of tumor-infiltrating lymphocytes in primary liver carcinoma. TCRdb re-called the multiplex PCR reads with MiXCR, one entry per CDR3 protein. The sample carries some 94,000 distinct CDR3 sequences, almost 70% recorded once. Sequencing was done on a sample of liver tumor tissue from sampling region 5. These receptors were taken from a woman in her sixties or seventies with primary liver carcinoma and hepatitis B virus infection. Each CDR3 is given with its conserved first and last residue. Fields, in order: V gene, J gene, D gene, CDR3 length, clone size, CDR3 DNA, CDR3 protein. D genes are given only for firm matches. Rows may omit the clone size; those that give it use once, few, many or a size class.

TRBV6-5,TRBJ2-7,TRBD1,15,many,TGTGCCAGCAGGGACAGGGGAGGAAGGAGAGACGAGCAGTACTTC,CASRDRGGRRDEQYF
TRBV6-5,TRBJ1-5,.,18,.,TGTGTCAGCAGTTACTACACTCTGACAGGAGAATTGACACAGCACCAGCATTTT,CVSSYYTLTGELTQHQHF
TRBV11-1,TRBJ2-1,.,13,.,TGTGCCAGCATCTTAGACAGCTACAATGAGCAGTTCTTC,CASILDSYNEQFF
TRBV2,TRBJ2-6,TRBD1,21,few,TGTGCCAGCAGTGAACCCCGGGACAGGGGGCTGAATGTATTTGGGGCCAACGTCCTGACTTTC,CASSEPRDRGLNVFGANVLTF
TRBV29-1,TRBJ2-1,TRBD1,13,.,TGCAGCGTCGAACAGGGGCACGTATGTGAGCAATTCTTC,CSVEQGHVCEQFF
TRBV5-6,TRBJ1-6,.,17,.,TGTGCCATCACGTCGGGTCGAGGTGGCAGGCATAATTCACCCCTCCACTTT,CAITSGRGGRHNSPLHF
TRBV5-1,TRBJ2-7,TRBD2,17,.,TGCGCCAGCAGCTTGGTGTCGGGGGAGGGCCGGTCCTACGAGCAGTACTTC,CASSLVSGEGRSYEQYF
TRBV29-1,TRBJ2-1,.,14,.,TGCAGCGTCGGTGAGAGTAGTGGCTGCAATGAGCAGTTCTTC,CSVGESSGCNEQFF
TRBV11-2,TRBJ2-3,TRBD2,15,.,TGTGCCAGCAGCTTCGGACTAGGATGCGCAGATATGCAGTATTTT,CASSFGLGCADMQYF
TRBV7-8,TRBJ2-7,.,16,.,TGTGCGAGCAGCTTAATATGGGGGAGGAGCTCCTACGAGCAGTACTTC,CASSLIWGRSSYEQYF
TRBV12-3/TRBV12-4,TRBJ1-5,.,13,.,TGTGCCAGCAGCGTCGGGGGGCAGCAGCCCCGGCATTTT,CASSVGGQQPRHF
TRBV29-1,TRBJ2-1,.,14,.,TGCAGCGTAATCCATCGGGGGGCACTCAATGAGCAGTTCTTC,CSVIHRGALNEQFF
TRBV7-6,TRBJ2-1,TRBD2,16,.,TGTGCCAGCAGCCGTGTGGGGACTAGCGGTGACAATGAGCAGTCCTTC,CASSRVGTSGDNEQSF
TRBV18,TRBJ1-2,TRBD1,14,.,TGTGCCAGCTCACCACCAGGGACAGGCTATGGCTACACCTTC,CASSPPGTGYGYTF
TRBV6-1,TRBJ2-7,TRBD2,16,many,TGTGCCAGCATCCCCCCGGGGGGGTCCGGGGCCTACGAGCAGTACTTC,CASIPPGGSGAYEQYF
TRBV10-3,TRBJ2-7,.,13,many,TGTGCCATCAGTGGGGAGCGTTCCTACGAGCAGTACTTC,CAISGERSYEQYF
TRBV12-3/TRBV12-4,TRBJ2-1,TRBD2,15,.,TGTGCCAGCTGTTTGGGAGCGGGAGGGTACAATGAACAGTTCTTC,CASCLGAGGYNEQFF
TRBV7-9,TRBJ2-3,TRBD2,19,few,TGTGCCAGCAGCTTAGGTGTCGCTAGCGGATCGTCTAGCACAGATACGCAGTATTTT,CASSLGVASGSSSTDTQYF
TRBV4-2,TRBJ2-1,TRBD2,17,.,TGTGCCAGCAGCCCAGGAGGGACTAGTAGAGACTACAATGAGCAGTTCTTC,CASSPGGTSRDYNEQFF